These 21 T cell receptor beta chains originate from one sample sequenced in a study of vaccination and CD4 T cells after COVID-19. Treatment in this sample: roughly 10-day PBMC culture with coronavirus spike peptide pools or control peptides (ViraFEST assay). Antigen specificity for these receptors is unknown. An Oncomine TCR Beta short-read assay was used to sequence the DNA from cultured CD4+ T cells. TCRdb re-called the PCR reads through MiXCR, storing one row per CDR3 protein. The sample has about 5,600 distinct CDR3 sequences, about 44% seen once. Sequenced sample: CD4+ T cells from blood, cultured in vitro. The receptor set was obtained from a human donor who had recovered from COVID-19.

This chain links TRBV10-3 with TRBJ1-2; tentatively, D is TRBD1 (6 bases). Germline V gene sequence: CDR1 ENHRY, CDR2 SYGVKD. Trimming removed 8 bases at V and 2 bases at J, with 12 bases between. The CDR3 runs 13 residues. CDR3 coding DNA: TGTGCCATCGGGGACACGAGAAACTATGGCTACACCTTC. Its translation is CAIGDTRNYGYTF.

The chain is built from TRBV5-1 and TRBJ2-1; D remains unclear. The CDR3 totals 13 residues. Germline V gene data show CDR1 as SGHRS and CDR2 as YFSETQ. V was cut by 3 bases and J by 8 bases, with 12 bases left in between. The CDR3 spells CASSSLLGDEQFF. The CDR3 DNA reads TGCGCCAGCAGCTCCCTTCTAGGCGATGAGCAGTTCTTC.

This clonotype was picked up a small number of times. The chain links TRBV21-1 to TRBJ2-5; the table's D call, TRBD1, has no DNA check behind it. TRBV21-1 is shown as a pseudogene. The CDR3 totals 16 residues. The CDR3 region has the DNA TGTGCCAGCAGGAAAGGGGCAGGGGGACTCCAAGAGACCCAGTACTTC. Translated: CASRKGAGGLQETQYF.

This rearrangement joins TRBV5-1 to TRBJ2-2, with 8 bases fitting TRBD1. The V gene end was trimmed by 4 bases and the J gene end by 4 bases; junction bases not matched to a gene: 6. Germline CDR1 and CDR2: SGHRS and YFSETQ. The CDR3 is 15 residues long. DNA of the CDR3: TGCGCCAGCAGCAAGACAGGGGATGGCACCGGGGAGCTGTTTTTT. It specifies CASSKTGDGTGELFF.

Only a few counts were recorded for this clonotype. This chain links TRBV19 with TRBJ1-6; 10 bases map to TRBD1. This CDR3 comprises 15 residues. The germline gives CDR1 LNHDA, CDR2 SQIVND (reference sequence). V shed 6 bases, J shed 6 bases, and the junction held 5 bases outside the gene matches. The CDR3 is CASRTGDRGNSPLHF. CDR3 in DNA: TGTGCCAGTAGGACCGGGGACAGGGGTAATTCACCCCTCCACTTT.

This chain links TRBV4-3 with TRBJ2-3; D is tentatively TRBD1 or TRBD2 (6 bases each). Trimming pared 1 base from V and 4 bases from J, leaving 15 bases between. Looked up from germline, CDR1 is LGHNA and CDR2 is YSLEER. The CDR3 consists of 16 residues. The CDR3 sequence: CASSQAWGRGADTQYF. CDR3 sequence (DNA): TGCGCCAGCAGCCAAGCGTGGGGGCGGGGAGCAGATACGCAGTATTTT.

The chain links TRBV6-4 to TRBJ2-3; 8 bases map to TRBD2. Per germline, CDR1 MRHNA and CDR2 SNTAGT. V lost 8 bases to trimming and J lost 2 bases; unmatched junction nucleotides: 6. The CDR3 is made up of 14 amino acids. CDR3 residues: CASGLGGATDTQYF. As DNA, the CDR3 is TGTGCCAGCGGCCTCGGGGGGGCCACAGATACGCAGTATTTT.

J is TRBJ2-3 and V is TRBV20-1, with 8 positions matching TRBD1. From germline, CDR1 is DFQATT and CDR2 SNEGSKA (reference sequence). J gave up 7 bases and V 5 bases, and 5 bases lay outside the gene matches. This CDR3 region has 12 residues. The CDR3: CSAPRQGHTQYF. Written as DNA, the CDR3 is TGCAGTGCTCCTAGACAGGGGCATACGCAGTATTTT.

V gene TRBV7-2 combines with J gene TRBJ2-7; 11 bases match TRBD1. The J segment lost 9 bases and the V segment lost 3 bases, leaving 7 bases of the junction unmatched. The germline V gene encodes CDR1 SGHTA and CDR2 FQGNSA. CDR3 size: 14 residues. This CDR3 is CASSFGQGALRQYF. CDR3 bases: TGTGCCAGCAGCTTCGGACAGGGGGCGCTTAGGCAGTACTTC. The full variable domain, with the rest looked up from reference TRBV7-2 and TRBJ2-7, is GAGVSQSPSNKVTEKGKDVELRCDPISGHTALYWYRQSLGQGLEFLIYFQGNSAPDKSGLPSDRFSAERTGGSVSTLTIQRTQQEDSAVYLCASSFGQGALRQYFGPGTRLTVT.

CDR3 sequence (DNA): TGTGCCAGCAGCCTTTGGGACTATGGCTACACCTTC. It is translated as CASSLWDYGYTF. The genes are TRBV7-9 and TRBJ1-2; D not certain. CDR1 and CDR2 from the germline V gene are SEHNR and FQNEAQ (reference sequence). V lost 5 bases, J lost 3 bases, and 7 bases lay in between. The CDR3 contains 12 residues.

The chain is built from TRBV10-3 and TRBJ2-3; unclear D gene. The germline V gene encodes CDR1 ENHRY and CDR2 SYGVKD. The V end lost 4 bases, the J end lost 7 bases, and 12 bases lay between the germline ends. The CDR3 runs to 13 residues. The CDR3 DNA follows: TGTGCCATCAGTGGGTCGTCGACCAATACGCAGTATTTT. This codes for CAISGSSTNTQYF.

J is TRBJ2-1 and V is TRBV20-1, with TRBD2 as a possible D gene (6 bases). CDR1 is DFQATT, CDR2 SNEGSKA, per germline (reference sequence). V lost 7 bases, J lost 11 bases, and 12 bases lay in between. The CDR3 consists of 10 residues. Written as DNA, the CDR3 is TGCAGTGTCCCGGGAGTGAAGCAGTTCTTC. It yields the protein CSVPGVKQFF.

This clonotype was counted between two and nine times. The chain has TRBV7-2 and TRBJ2-3; either TRBD1 or TRBD2 may fit D (5 bases each). V was pared by 3 bases and J by 4 bases, with 11 bases between. CDR1 is SGHTA and CDR2 is FQGNSA in the germline V gene. The CDR3 has 14 residues. CDR3 sequence (DNA): TGTGCCAGCAGCTTCTCGATGGGGGCAGATACGCAGTATTTT. Protein product: CASSFSMGADTQYF.

By share, this clonotype counts as medium-sized. This chain joins TRBV29-1 and TRBJ2-3; D remains unclear. The CDR3 is made up of 12 amino acids. V lost 4 bases and J lost 0, with 5 bases in between. Germline V gene sequence: CDR1 SQVTM, CDR2 ANQGSEA. As DNA, the CDR3 is TGCAGCGTTGTCGAGAGCACAGATACGCAGTATTTT. It codes for CSVVESTDTQYF.

The chain joins TRBV12-3 or TRBV12-4 to TRBJ1-1; 9 positions agree with TRBD1. The CDR3 totals 15 residues. The trim removed 6 bases at V and 1 base at J, leaving 6 bases unmatched. CDR3 coding DNA: TGTGCCAGCAGGGGACAGGGAGGGAGGAACACTGAAGCTTTCTTT. Translated, it gives CASRGQGGRNTEAFF.

This clonotype was seen a handful of times. The genes are TRBV27 and TRBJ1-1, with TRBD1 matching 10 bases. The CDR3 loop spans 13 amino acids. Germline-derived CDR1 and CDR2 are MNHEY and SMNVEV (reference sequence). Trimming cost V 6 bases and J 6 bases; bases outside gene matches: 4. The CDR3 reads CASSRQGASEAFF. CDR3 sequence (DNA): TGTGCCAGCAGCCGACAGGGGGCTTCTGAAGCTTTCTTT.

The chain employs TRBV27 and TRBJ2-1, with a tentative D call TRBD1 (6 bases). CDR1 MNHEY and CDR2 SMNVEV come from the germline V gene (reference sequence). CDR3 length: 14 amino acids. V gave up 6 bases and J gave up 1 base, with 10 bases separating them. The CDR3, as DNA: TGTGCCAGCAGCAGGGGAGAGTCCTACAATGAGCAGTTCTTC. Translation gives CASSRGESYNEQFF.

Concerning this clonotype itself: The junction does not match germline at one end; this may be a read error. The chain uses TRBV5-1 and TRBJ2-2, with 7 bases fitting TRBD2. CDR3 length equals 15 residues. CDR1 is SGHRS and CDR2 is YFSETQ in the germline V gene. CDR3 loop: CASSLGSSGGGELFF. In nucleotides, the CDR3 is TGTGCCAGCAGCTTGGGGTCTAGCGGAGGCGGGGAGCTGTTTTTT.

The V and J genes are TRBV2 and TRBJ2-5; D remains ambiguous. V lost 7 bases and J 1 base, leaving 4 bases between the germline ends. The CDR3 runs to 11 residues. From germline, CDR1 is SNHLY and CDR2 FYNNEI. DNA for the CDR3: TGTGCCAGCATGCGCCAAGAGACCCAGTACTTC. Translation gives CASMRQETQYF.

V is TRBV6-1 and J is TRBJ1-6; the D is unclear. Germline CDR1 MNHNS, CDR2 SASEGT. The CDR3 is 15 amino acids. Trimming took off 10 bases at V and 0 bases at J, with 13 bases between the two ends. CDR3 residues: CAITGEGSYNSPLHF. DNA for the CDR3: TGTGCCATCACCGGGGAGGGCTCCTATAATTCACCCCTCCACTTT.

This clonotype was found a few times. The rearrangement links TRBV6-2 or TRBV6-3 to TRBJ2-7, with D tentatively TRBD1 or TRBD2 (5 bases each). CDR3 length: 15 amino acids. Per the germline V gene, CDR1 is MNHEY and CDR2 is SVGEGT. Trimming stripped 7 bases from V and 2 bases from J, with 18 bases between. The CDR3 region has the DNA TGTGCCAGCAATGATGGGGTAATGGGACCCTACGAGCAGTACTTC. Protein: CASNDGVMGPYEQYF.